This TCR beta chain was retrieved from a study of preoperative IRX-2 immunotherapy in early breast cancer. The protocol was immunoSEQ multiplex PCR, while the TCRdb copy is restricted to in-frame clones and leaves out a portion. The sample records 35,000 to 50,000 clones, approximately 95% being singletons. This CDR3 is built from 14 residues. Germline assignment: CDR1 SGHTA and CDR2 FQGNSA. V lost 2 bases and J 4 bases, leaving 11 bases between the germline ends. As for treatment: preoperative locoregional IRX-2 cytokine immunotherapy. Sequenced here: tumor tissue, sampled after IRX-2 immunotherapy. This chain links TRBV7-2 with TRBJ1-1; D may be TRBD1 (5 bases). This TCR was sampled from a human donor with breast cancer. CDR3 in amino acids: CASSLLGASTEAFF. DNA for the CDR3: TGTGCCAGCAGCTTACTTGGGGCGTCCACTGAAGCTTTCTTT.